This T cell receptor beta chain was sequenced in a study of regulatory T cells in long-lasting Graves disease. For the study at large: For a period under 3 months, newly diagnosed Graves' patients had taken antithyroid drugs. Overall study findings and caveats: Possibly, accuracy suffered from the small sample size. Favored gene segments in persistent disease were TRBV28, TRBJ1-2 and TRBJ2-5.

To make TCR beta libraries, researchers used iRepertoire HTBI primers and Arm-PCR of CDR3 regions. In TCRdb, the multiplex PCR reads were re-called with MiXCR into one record per CDR3 protein. This table holds hundreds of thousands of distinct CDR3 sequences, 13% found once. Sample time point: newly diagnosed GD, antithyroid drugs for less than 3 months. PBMC RNA served as the TCR library source. The V end lost 4 bases, the J end lost 0 bases, and 13 bases lay between the germline ends. Germline V CDR1 and CDR2: LGHNA, YNFKEQ. CDR3 length: 15 amino acids. This clonotype was seen more than once but under ten times. Its specificity is not known. This same sample was also part of a study on T cells in Graves' hyperthyroidism and ophthalmopathy. As that study records: A first-round RT-PCR of the TCR CDR3 used the HTBI primer set.

This chain uses TRBV4-2 with TRBJ2-7; D is perhaps TRBD2 (5 bases). The specimen was peripheral blood mononuclear cells (PBMCs), collected at new diagnosis, from a patient treated with antithyroid drugs. This sequence was found in a man younger than 40 with Graves disease. CDR3 sequence reads: CASSPLATNSYEQYF. CDR3 nucleotides: TGTGCCAGCAGCCCCTTGGCGACTAACTCCTACGAGCAGTACTTC.